The present T cell receptor beta chain was sequenced within a study of identical twins. One entry per CDR3 protein, called by TCRdb with MiXCR from the 5' RACE reads. The data show roughly 250,000 distinct CDR3 sequences, 6% to 8.5% seen once. The CDR3 has 17 residues. Deletions cut 5 bases from V and 8 bases from J, with 25 bases between. Germline V gene lookup returns CDR1 MNHNS and CDR2 SASEGT. These data are also associated with another study on yellow fever vaccine responses in identical twins.

The sequenced material came from CD8+ T cells sorted from blood. J is TRBJ2-1 and V is TRBV6-1; D may match TRBD1 or TRBD2 (6 bases each). The origin of this receptor is a woman aged 18-29 years in good health. CDR3 sequence reads: CASSTPGLVGGFDEQFF. The DNA of the CDR3 is TGTGCCAGCAGTACACCCGGACTCGTCGGGGGCTTTGATGAGCAGTTCTTC.